This T cell receptor beta chain is from a study of blood T cells in healthy people across ages. The study, taken as a whole, reports: CMV infection status of these donors was not known.

Primed by a sample-barcoded 5' primer and a J-beta primer mix, a second PCR proceeded for roughly 7 to 11 cycles. Tags on each cDNA molecule came from a template-switch adaptor with 12 random nucleotides. TCRdb independently ran MiXCR on the 5' RACE reads; one entry per CDR3 protein. The table lists 1.5 million to 2 million distinct CDR3 sequences, 28% of them singletons. Drawn from each donor were 8.5 to 10 milliliters of peripheral blood. Every sample had a minimum of 6.5 million PBMCs isolated. The CDR3 loop spans 15 amino acids. CDR1 and CDR2 from the germline V gene are MNHNS and SASEGT. With 6 bases removed from V and 2 bases from J, the gap between germline ends came to 16 bases. The sample holds one count of this clonotype. No antigen is known for it.

This sequence was found in a young woman in good health. The chain couples TRBV6-1 to TRBJ2-5; a possible D gene is TRBD2 (6 bases). Sample: blood. This CDR3 reads CASRRRGPGQETQYF. The CDR3 DNA reads as TGTGCCAGCAGGCGGAGGGGCCCCGGGCAAGAGACCCAGTACTTC.